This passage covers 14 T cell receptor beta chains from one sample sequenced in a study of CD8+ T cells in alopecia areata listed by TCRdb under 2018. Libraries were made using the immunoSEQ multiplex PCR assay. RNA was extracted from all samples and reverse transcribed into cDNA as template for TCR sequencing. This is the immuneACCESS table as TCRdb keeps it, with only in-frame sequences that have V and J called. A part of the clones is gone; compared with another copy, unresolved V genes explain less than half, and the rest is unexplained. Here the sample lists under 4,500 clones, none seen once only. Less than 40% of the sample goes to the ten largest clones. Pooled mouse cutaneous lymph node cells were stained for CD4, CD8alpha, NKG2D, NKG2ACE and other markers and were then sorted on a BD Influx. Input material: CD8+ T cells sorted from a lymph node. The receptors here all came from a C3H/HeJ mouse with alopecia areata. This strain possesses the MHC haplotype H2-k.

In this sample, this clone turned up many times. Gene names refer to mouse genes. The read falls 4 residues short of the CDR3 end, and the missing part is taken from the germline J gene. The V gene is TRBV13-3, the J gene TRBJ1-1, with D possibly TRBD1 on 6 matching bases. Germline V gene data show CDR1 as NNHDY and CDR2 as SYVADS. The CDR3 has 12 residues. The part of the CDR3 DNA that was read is TGTGCCAGCAGTGAGGGACAAACA. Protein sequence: CASSEGQT. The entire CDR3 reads CASSEGQTEVFF.

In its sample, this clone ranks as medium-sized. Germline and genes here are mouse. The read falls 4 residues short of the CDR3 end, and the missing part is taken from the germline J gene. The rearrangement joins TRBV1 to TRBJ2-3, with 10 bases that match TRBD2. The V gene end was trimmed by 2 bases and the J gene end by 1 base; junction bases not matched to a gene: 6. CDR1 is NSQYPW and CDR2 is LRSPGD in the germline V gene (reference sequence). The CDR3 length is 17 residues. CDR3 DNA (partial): TGCACCTGCAGTGCAAACTCTGGGGGGGCTGGTGCAGAA. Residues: CTCSANSGGAGAE. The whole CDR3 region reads CTCSANSGGAGAETLYF.

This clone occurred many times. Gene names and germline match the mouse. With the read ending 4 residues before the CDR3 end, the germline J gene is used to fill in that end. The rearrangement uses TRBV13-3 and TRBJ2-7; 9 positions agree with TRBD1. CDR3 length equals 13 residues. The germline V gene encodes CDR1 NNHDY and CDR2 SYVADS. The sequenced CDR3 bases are TGTGCCAGCAGACTACAGGGGGCGCAT. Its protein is CASRLQGAH. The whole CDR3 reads CASRLQGAHEQYF.

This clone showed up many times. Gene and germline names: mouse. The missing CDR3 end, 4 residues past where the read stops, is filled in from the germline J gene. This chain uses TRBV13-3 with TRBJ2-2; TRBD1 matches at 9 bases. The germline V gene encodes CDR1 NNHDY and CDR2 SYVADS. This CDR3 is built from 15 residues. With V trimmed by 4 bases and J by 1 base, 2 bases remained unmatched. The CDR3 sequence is CASSLDRGNTGQLYF. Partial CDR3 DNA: TGTGCCAGCAGTTTGGACAGGGGAAACACCGGG.

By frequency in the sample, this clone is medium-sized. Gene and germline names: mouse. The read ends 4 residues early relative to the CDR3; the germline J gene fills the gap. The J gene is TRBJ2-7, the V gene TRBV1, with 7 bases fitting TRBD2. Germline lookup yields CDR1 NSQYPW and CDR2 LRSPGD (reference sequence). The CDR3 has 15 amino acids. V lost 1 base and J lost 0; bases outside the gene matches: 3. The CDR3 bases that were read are TGCACCTGCAGTGCAGGGGGGGGTAGCTCCTAT. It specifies CTCSAGGGSSY. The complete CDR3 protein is CTCSAGGGSSYEQYF.

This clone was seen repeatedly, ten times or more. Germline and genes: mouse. The CDR3 spells CASSSGVGAETLYF. CDR3 DNA (partial): TGTGCCAGCAGTTCTGGGGTGGGTGCAGAA. The chain employs TRBV19 and TRBJ2-3; possibly TRBD2 for D (6 bases). Read data end 4 residues before the CDR3 end; the end is taken from the germline J gene. The CDR3 is 14 amino acids. V was pared by 4 bases and J by 1 base, with 10 bases between. Germline lookup yields CDR1 FNHDT and CDR2 SITEND (reference sequence).

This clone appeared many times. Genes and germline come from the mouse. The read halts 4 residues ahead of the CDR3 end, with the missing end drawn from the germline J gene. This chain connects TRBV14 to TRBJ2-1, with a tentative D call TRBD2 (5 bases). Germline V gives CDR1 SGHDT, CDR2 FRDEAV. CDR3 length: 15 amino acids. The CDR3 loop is CASSFLHLLGAEQFF. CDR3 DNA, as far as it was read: TGTGCCAGCAGTTTCCTACACCTCTTGGGGGCT.

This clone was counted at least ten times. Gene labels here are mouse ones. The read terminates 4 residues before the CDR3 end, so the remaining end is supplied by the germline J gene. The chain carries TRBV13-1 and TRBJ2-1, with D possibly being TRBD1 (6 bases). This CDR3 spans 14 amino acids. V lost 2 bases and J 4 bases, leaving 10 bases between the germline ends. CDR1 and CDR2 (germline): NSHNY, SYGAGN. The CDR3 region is CASSDGTNYAEQFF. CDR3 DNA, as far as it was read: TGTGCCAGCAGTGACGGGACAAATTATGCT.

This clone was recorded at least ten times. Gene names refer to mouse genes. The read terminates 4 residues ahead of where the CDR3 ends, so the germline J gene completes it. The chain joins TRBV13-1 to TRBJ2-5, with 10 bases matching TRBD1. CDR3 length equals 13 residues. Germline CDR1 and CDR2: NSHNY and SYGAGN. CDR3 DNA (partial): TGTGCCAGCAGGGGACAGGGGCGAGAC. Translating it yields CASRGQGRD. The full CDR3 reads CASRGQGRDTQYF.

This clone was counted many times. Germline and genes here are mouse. Partial CDR3 DNA: TGTGCCAGCAGTATAGAGGGGGGGGGCGCCGGTGCAGAA. It encodes CASSIEGGGAGAE. The whole CDR3 sequence is CASSIEGGGAGAETLYF. The gene calls are TRBV19 and TRBJ2-3; 8 nucleotides line up with TRBD2. The read ends 4 residues shy of where the CDR3 ends; the end is completed using the germline J gene. The CDR3 spans 17 residues. The junction had 7 bases not matched to a gene; V was cut back by 0 bases and J by 1 base. Germline assignment: CDR1 FNHDT and CDR2 SITEND (reference sequence).

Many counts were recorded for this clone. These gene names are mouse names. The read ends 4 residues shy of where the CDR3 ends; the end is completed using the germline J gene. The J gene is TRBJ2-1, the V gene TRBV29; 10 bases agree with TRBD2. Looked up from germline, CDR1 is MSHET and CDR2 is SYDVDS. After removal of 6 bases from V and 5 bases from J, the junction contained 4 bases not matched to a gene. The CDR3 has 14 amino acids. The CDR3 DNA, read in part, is TGTGCTAGCAGCCCTGGACTGGGGGATGCT. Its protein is CASSPGLGDA. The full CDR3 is CASSPGLGDAEQFF.

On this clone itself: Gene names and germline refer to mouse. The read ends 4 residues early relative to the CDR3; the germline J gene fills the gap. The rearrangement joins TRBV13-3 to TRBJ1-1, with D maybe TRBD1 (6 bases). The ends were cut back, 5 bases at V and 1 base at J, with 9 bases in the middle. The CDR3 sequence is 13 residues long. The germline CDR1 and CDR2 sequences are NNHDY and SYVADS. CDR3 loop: CASRGTINTEVFF. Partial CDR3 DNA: TGTGCCAGCAGGGGGACAATAAACACA.

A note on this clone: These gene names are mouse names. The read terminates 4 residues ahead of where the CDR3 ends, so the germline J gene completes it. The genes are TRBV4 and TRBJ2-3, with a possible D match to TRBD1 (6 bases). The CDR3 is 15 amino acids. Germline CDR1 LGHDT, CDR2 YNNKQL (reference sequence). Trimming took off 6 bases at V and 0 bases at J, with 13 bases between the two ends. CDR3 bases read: TGTGCCAGCAGTCTCCGGGACAATAGTGCAGAA. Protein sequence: CASSLRDNSAE. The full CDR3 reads CASSLRDNSAETLYF.

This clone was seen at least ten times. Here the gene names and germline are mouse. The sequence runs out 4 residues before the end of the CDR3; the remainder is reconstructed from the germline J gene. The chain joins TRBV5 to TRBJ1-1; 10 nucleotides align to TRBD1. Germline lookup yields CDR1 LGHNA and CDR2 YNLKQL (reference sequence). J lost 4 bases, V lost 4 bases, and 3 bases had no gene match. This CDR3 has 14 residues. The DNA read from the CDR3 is TGTGCCAGCAGCCCCGGGACAGGGGCCACA. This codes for CASSPGTGAT. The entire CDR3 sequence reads CASSPGTGATEVFF.